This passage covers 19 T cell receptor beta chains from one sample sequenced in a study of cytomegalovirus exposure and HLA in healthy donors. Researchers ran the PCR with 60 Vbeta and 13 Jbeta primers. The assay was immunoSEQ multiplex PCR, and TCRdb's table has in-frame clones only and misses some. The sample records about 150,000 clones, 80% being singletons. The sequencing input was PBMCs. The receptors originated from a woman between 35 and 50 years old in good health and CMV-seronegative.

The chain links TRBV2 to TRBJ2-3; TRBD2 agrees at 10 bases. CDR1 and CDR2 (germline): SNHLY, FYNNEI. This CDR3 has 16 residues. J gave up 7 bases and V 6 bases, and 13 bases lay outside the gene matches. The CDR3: CASSWGELAGIHTQYF. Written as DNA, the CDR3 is TGTGCCAGCAGCTGGGGGGAACTAGCGGGGATACATACGCAGTATTTT.

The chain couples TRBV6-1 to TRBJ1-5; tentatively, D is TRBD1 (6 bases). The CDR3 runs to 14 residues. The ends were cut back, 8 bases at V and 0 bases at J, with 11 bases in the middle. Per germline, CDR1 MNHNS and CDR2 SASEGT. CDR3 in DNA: TGTGCCAGCGGGGGACAATATAGCAATCAGCCCCAGCATTTT. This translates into CASGGQYSNQPQHF.

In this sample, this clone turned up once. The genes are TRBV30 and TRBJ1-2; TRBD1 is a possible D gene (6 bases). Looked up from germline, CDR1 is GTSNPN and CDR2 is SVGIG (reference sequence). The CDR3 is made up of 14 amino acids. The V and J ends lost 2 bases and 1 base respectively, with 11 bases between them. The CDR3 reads CAWSLGALNYGYTF. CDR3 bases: TGTGCCTGGAGTCTGGGGGCCCTTAACTATGGCTACACCTTC.

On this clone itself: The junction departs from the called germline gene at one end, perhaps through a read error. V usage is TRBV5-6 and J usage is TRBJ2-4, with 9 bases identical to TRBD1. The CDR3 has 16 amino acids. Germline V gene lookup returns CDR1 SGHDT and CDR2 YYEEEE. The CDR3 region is CASSGGQGRVKNSQYF. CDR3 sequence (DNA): TGTGCCAGCAGCGGGGGACAGGGCCGAGTCAAAAACAGTCAGTACTTC.

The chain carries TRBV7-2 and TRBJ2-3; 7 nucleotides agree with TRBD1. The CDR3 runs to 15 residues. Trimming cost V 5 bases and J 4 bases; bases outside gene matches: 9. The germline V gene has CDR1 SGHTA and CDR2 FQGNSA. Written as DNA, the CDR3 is TGTGCCAGCAGCCTGACAGGGCTCGGGGCAGATACGCAGTATTTT. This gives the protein CASSLTGLGADTQYF. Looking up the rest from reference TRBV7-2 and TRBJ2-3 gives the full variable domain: GAGVSQSPSNKVTEKGKDVELRCDPISGHTALYWYRQSLGQGLEFLIYFQGNSAPDKSGLPSDRFSAERTGGSVSTLTIQRTQQEDSAVYLCASSLTGLGADTQYFGPGTRLTVL.

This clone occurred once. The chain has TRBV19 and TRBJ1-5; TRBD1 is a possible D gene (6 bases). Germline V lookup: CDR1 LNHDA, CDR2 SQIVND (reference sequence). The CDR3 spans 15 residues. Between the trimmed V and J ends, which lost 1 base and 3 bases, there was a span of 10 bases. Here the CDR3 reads CASSIGGGPNQPQHF. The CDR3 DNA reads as TGTGCCAGTAGTATAGGGGGGGGGCCCAATCAGCCCCAGCATTTT.

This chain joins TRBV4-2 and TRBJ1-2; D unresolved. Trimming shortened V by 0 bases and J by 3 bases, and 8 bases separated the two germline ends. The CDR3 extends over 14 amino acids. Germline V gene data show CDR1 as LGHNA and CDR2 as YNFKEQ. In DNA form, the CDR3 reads TGTGCCAGCAGCCAAGATCTAATGGACTATGGCTACACCTTC. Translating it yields CASSQDLMDYGYTF.

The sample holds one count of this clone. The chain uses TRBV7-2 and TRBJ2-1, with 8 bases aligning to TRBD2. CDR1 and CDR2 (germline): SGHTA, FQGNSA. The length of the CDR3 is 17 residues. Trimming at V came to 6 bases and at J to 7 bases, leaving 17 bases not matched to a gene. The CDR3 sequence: CASSLRSTSGFGNEQFF. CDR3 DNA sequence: TGTGCCAGCAGTCTAAGGTCTACTAGCGGTTTTGGGAATGAGCAGTTCTTC.

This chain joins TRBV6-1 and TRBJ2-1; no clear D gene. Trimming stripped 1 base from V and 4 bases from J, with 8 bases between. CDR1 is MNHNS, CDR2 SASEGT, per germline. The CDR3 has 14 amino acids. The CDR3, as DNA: TGTGCCAGCAGTGAAGGATACGGGTACAATGAGCAGTTCTTC. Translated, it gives CASSEGYGYNEQFF.

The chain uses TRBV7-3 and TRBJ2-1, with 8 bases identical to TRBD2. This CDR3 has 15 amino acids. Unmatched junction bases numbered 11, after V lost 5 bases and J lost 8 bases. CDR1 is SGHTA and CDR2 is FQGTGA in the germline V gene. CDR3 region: CASSLVRLASDEQFF. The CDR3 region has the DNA TGTGCCAGCAGCCTGGTGAGACTAGCGTCGGATGAGCAGTTCTTC.

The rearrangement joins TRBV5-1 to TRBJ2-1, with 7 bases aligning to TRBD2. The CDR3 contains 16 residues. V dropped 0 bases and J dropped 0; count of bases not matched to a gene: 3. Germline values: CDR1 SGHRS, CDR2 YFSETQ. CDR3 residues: CASSLEAGNSYNEQFF. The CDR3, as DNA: TGCGCCAGCAGCTTGGAAGCGGGGAACTCCTACAATGAGCAGTTCTTC.

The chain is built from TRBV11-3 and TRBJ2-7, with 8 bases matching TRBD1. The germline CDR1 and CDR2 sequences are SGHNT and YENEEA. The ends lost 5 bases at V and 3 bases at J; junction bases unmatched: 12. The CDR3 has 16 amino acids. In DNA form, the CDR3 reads TGTGCCAGCAGCGCCGACAGGGGCCTAAGCTTCTACGAGCAGTACTTC. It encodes CASSADRGLSFYEQYF.

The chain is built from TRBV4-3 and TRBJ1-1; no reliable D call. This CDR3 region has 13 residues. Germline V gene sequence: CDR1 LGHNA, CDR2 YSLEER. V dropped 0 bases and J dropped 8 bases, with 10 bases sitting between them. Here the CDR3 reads CASSQDWAGEAFF. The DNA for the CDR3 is TGCGCCAGCAGCCAAGATTGGGCGGGAGAAGCTTTCTTT.

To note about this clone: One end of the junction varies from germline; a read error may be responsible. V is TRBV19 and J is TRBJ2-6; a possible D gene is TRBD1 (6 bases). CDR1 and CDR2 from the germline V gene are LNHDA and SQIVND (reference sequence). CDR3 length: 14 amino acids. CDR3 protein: CASSADLGANGLTF. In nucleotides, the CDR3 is TGTGCCAGTAGTGCAGATTTGGGGGCCAACGGCCTGACTTTC.

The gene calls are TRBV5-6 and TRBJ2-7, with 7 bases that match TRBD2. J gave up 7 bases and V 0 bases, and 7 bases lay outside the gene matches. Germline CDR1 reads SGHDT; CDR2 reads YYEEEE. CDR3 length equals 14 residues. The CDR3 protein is CASSLAGRPGEQYF. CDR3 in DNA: TGTGCCAGCAGCTTGGCCGGGAGGCCGGGGGAGCAGTACTTC.

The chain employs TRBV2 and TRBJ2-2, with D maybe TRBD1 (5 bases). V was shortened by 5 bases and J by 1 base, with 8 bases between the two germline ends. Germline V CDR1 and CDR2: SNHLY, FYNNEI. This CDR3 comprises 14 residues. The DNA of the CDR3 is TGTGCCAGCAGTTACGACAGGAACACCGGGGAGCTGTTTTTT. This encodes CASSYDRNTGELFF.

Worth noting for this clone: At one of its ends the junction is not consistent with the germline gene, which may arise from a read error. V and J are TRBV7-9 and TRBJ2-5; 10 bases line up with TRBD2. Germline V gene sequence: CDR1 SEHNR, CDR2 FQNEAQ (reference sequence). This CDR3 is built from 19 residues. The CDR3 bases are TGTTCCAGCAGCTTAGATGGTCTGTCTAGCGGGAGATTGTCAGAGACCCAGTACTTC. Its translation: CSSSLDGLSSGRLSETQYF.

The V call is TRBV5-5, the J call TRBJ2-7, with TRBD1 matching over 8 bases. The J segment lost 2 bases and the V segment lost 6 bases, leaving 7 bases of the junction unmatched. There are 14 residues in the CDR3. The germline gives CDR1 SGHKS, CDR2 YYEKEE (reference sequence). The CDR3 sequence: CASKSGTGTYEQYF. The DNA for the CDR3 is TGTGCCAGCAAGTCCGGGACAGGAACCTACGAGCAGTACTTC.

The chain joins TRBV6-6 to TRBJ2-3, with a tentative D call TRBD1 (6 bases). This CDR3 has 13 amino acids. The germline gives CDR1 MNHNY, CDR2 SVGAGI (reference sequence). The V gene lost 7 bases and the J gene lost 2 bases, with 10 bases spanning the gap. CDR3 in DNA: TGTGCCAGCACCAGGGGAAACACAGATACGCAGTATTTT. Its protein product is CASTRGNTDTQYF.